The 10 T cell receptor beta chains presented below share a single source sample, sequenced in a study of cytomegalovirus exposure and HLA in healthy donors. A multiplex PCR was run with 60 Vbeta primers and 13 Jbeta primers. Assay used: immunoSEQ multiplex PCR; TCRdb lists only in-frame clones, some missing. Among 200,000 to 300,000 clones, approximately 78% were seen once, and the ten largest hold around 0.44%. Input material: PBMCs. These receptors all come from a boy aged 5-17 years in good health and CMV-seronegative.

The rearrangement uses TRBV9 and TRBJ1-2, with TRBD1 identical over 7 bases. The CDR3 covers 14 residues. The trim removed 3 bases at V and 3 bases at J, leaving 5 bases unmatched. Germline lookup yields CDR1 SGDLS and CDR2 YYNGEE. This CDR3 is CASSATTGYYGYTF. The CDR3 DNA reads as TGTGCCAGCAGCGCAACGACAGGGTACTATGGCTACACCTTC. The variable domain in full, completed from reference TRBV9 and TRBJ1-2, reads DSGVTQTPKHLITATGQRVTLRCSPRSGDLSVYWYQQSLDQGLQFLIQYYNGEERAKGNILERFSAQQFPDLHSELNLSSLELGDSALYFCASSATTGYYGYTFGSGTRLTVV.

The chain carries TRBV19 and TRBJ2-7, with 9 nucleotides matching TRBD2. The CDR3 extends over 15 amino acids. Per germline, CDR1 LNHDA and CDR2 SQIVND (reference sequence). Trimming took 4 bases from V and 6 from J; bases not matched to a gene: 10. The CDR3 DNA reads as TGTGCCAGTAGTACCTCTAGCGGGATTGCTCGCGAGCAGTACTTC. Residues: CASSTSSGIAREQYF.

The chain recombines TRBV19 with TRBJ2-6, with a weak D call TRBD2 (6 bases). The germline CDR1 and CDR2 sequences are LNHDA and SQIVND (reference sequence). Trimming cost V 4 bases and J 9 bases, with 16 bases left between them. The length of the CDR3 is 15 residues. CDR3 in amino acids: CASSREVGQGNVLTF. Here the CDR3 DNA reads TGTGCCAGTAGTAGGGAGGTCGGGCAGGGCAACGTCCTGACTTTC.

This chain joins TRBV6-1 and TRBJ2-1; D is ambiguous. V gave up 7 bases and J gave up 8 bases, with 18 bases separating them. Per the germline V gene, CDR1 is MNHNS and CDR2 is SASEGT. This CDR3 has 14 amino acids. The CDR3 region is CASIVPSPGDEQFF. The CDR3 DNA sequence: TGTGCCAGCATTGTGCCTAGTCCCGGCGATGAGCAGTTCTTC.

The chain uses TRBV7-2 and TRBJ1-5; D gene unclear. Germline CDR1 and CDR2: SGHTA and FQGNSA. The V end lost 5 bases, the J end lost 7 bases, and 15 bases lay between the germline ends. The CDR3 is 14 amino acids. CDR3 bases: TGTGCCAGCAGCCTATCGATTCTTCGACAGCCCCAGCATTTT. Encoded protein: CASSLSILRQPQHF.

The chain has TRBV11-2 and TRBJ1-6, with 8 nucleotides matching TRBD1. V lost 1 base, J lost 10 bases, and 9 bases stayed unmatched. The CDR3 sequence is 16 residues long. Per germline, CDR1 SGHAT and CDR2 FQNNGV. This CDR3 reads CASSLVGQGSGSPLHF. As DNA, the CDR3 is TGTGCCAGCAGCTTAGTAGGACAGGGATCTGGCTCACCCCTCCACTTT.

Remarks on this clone: Relative to the germline gene, one junction end is altered; a read error may explain this. The V and J genes are TRBV19 and TRBJ2-5, with D possibly TRBD2 on 5 matching bases. Germline CDR1 reads LNHDA; CDR2 reads SQIVND (reference sequence). This CDR3 is 14 amino acids long. CDR3 DNA: TGTGCCAGTTCCCCCGGAGGAGGCCAAAAGACCCAGTACTTC. Protein product: CASSPGGGQKTQYF.

This chain's CDR3 is CASSQPHETQYF. The CDR3 DNA follows: TGCGCCAGCAGTCAACCACACGAGACCCAGTACTTC. J is TRBJ2-5 and V is TRBV23-1; D gene ambiguous. TRBV23-1 is an ORF for which the function is uncertain. The length of the CDR3 is 12 residues. V dropped 2 bases and J dropped 5 bases, with 6 bases sitting between them.

The chain is built from TRBV7-9 and TRBJ2-7; the match to TRBD1 covers 10 bases. With V trimmed by 5 bases and J by 7 bases, 8 bases remained unmatched. The CDR3 is 14 residues long. Germline CDR1 is SEHNR and CDR2 is FQNEAQ (reference sequence). CDR3 sequence (DNA): TGTGCCAGCAGCCCCCGGGACAGGGGTAGAGAGCAGTACTTC. Translated, it gives CASSPRDRGREQYF.

The V call is TRBV5-1, the J call TRBJ2-3, with D perhaps matching TRBD2 (6 bases). V lost 0 bases and J 1 base, leaving 12 bases between the germline ends. Germline V CDR1 and CDR2: SGHRS, YFSETQ. The length of the CDR3 is 16 residues. CDR3 sequence: CASSLEPPGGTDTQYF. In nucleotides, the CDR3 is TGCGCCAGCAGCTTGGAACCCCCGGGAGGCACAGATACGCAGTATTTT. The full variable domain, rest sourced from reference TRBV5-1 and TRBJ2-3, is KAGVTQTPRYLIKTRGQQVTLSCSPISGHRSVSWYQQTPGQGLQFLFEYFSETQRNKGNFPGRFSGRQFSNSRSEMNVSTLELGDSALYLCASSLEPPGGTDTQYFGPGTRLTVL.